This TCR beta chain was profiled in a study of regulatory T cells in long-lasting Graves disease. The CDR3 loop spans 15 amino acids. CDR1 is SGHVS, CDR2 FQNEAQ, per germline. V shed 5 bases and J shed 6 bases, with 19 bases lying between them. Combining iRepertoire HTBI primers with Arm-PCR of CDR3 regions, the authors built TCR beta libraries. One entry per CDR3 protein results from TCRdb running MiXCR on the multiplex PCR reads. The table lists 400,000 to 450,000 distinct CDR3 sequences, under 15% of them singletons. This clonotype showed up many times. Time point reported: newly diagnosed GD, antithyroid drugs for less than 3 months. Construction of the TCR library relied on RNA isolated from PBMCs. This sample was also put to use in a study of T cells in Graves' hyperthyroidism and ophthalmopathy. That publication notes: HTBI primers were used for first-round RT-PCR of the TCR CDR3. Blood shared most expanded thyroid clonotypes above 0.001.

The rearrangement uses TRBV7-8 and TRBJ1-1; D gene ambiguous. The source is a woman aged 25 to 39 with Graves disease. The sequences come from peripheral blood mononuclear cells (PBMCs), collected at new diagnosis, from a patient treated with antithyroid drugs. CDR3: CASSLSLGRTSEAFF. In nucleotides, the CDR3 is TGTGCCAGCAGCCTCTCCCTGGGCCGGACGTCTGAAGCTTTCTTT.